Listed below are T cell receptor beta chains from one sample, sequenced in a study of metastatic and nonmetastatic thyroid tumors. TCRdb recomputed clones from the PCR reads via MiXCR. The data contain tens of thousands of clones, 3.5% to 5% of them singletons. The material sequenced was blood. The receptor set was obtained from a female donor with papillary thyroid cancer or a benign thyroid nodule (not recorded which). Some clones in this sample may be carry-over from other donors' samples. CDR3s include the opening cysteine and the closing phenylalanine or tryptophan. Each record gives: J gene, D gene, clone size, V gene, CDR3 DNA, CDR3 protein. The D gene is left open where the match is weak. Size values are once, few and many counts, or a class for expanded clones, and some rows have none.

j_gene: TRBJ1-2; d_gene: .; abundance: few; v_gene: TRBV6-1; CDR3nt: TGTGCCAGCAGCAAACGACAGCAATACAACTATGGCTACACCTTC; CDR3aa: CASSKRQQYNYGYTF
j_gene: TRBJ1-1; d_gene: TRBD1; abundance: many; v_gene: TRBV2; CDR3nt: TGTGCCAGCAGTCAAAGCCGGGACAGGTACTTGGCAATGAACACTGAAGCTTTCTTT; CDR3aa: CASSQSRDRYLAMNTEAFF
j_gene: TRBJ2-2; d_gene: TRBD1; abundance: many; v_gene: TRBV15; CDR3nt: TGTGCCACCACCACCGGGGGACAGGGGGCCGTAGGGGAGCTGTTTTTT; CDR3aa: CATTTGGQGAVGELFF
j_gene: TRBJ1-2; d_gene: TRBD1; abundance: medium-sized; v_gene: TRBV28; CDR3nt: TGTGCCAGCAGTTCAACCGGGACAGGGGATGGCTACACCTTC; CDR3aa: CASSSTGTGDGYTF
j_gene: TRBJ2-1; d_gene: TRBD1; abundance: .; v_gene: TRBV6-1; CDR3nt: TGTGCCAGCAGTGAATTCGGGACAGATTACAATGAGCAGTTCTTC; CDR3aa: CASSEFGTDYNEQFF
j_gene: TRBJ2-1; d_gene: TRBD2; abundance: many; v_gene: TRBV6-1; CDR3nt: TGTGCCAGCAGTCGACTAGCGGGTTACTCCTACAATGAGCAGTTCTTC; CDR3aa: CASSRLAGYSYNEQFF
j_gene: TRBJ1-2; d_gene: .; abundance: many; v_gene: TRBV5-8; CDR3nt: TGTGCCAGCAGCCGCGAATTGGGGGCGGGGGGCTACACCTTC; CDR3aa: CASSRELGAGGYTF
j_gene: TRBJ1-2; d_gene: .; abundance: many; v_gene: TRBV7-9; CDR3nt: TGTGCCAGCAGCTTCCCCCAGCAGGGAGTCTACACCTTC; CDR3aa: CASSFPQQGVYTF
j_gene: TRBJ1-5; d_gene: .; abundance: many; v_gene: TRBV4-1; CDR3nt: TGCGCCAGCAGCCAAGAGAGCAGCAATCAGCCCCAGCATTTT; CDR3aa: CASSQESSNQPQHF
j_gene: TRBJ1-6; d_gene: TRBD1; abundance: .; v_gene: TRBV6-1; CDR3nt: TGTGCCAGCAGTGATAGGACAGGGGGTTCACCCCTCCACTTT; CDR3aa: CASSDRTGGSPLHF
j_gene: TRBJ2-1; d_gene: .; abundance: medium-sized; v_gene: TRBV27; CDR3nt: TGTGCCAGCAGTTATATTGGACAGAAATACAATGAGCAGTTCTTC; CDR3aa: CASSYIGQKYNEQFF
j_gene: TRBJ1-1; d_gene: TRBD1; abundance: many; v_gene: TRBV7-8; CDR3nt: TGTGCCAGCAGCTCCCAGGGGGGGGACACTGAAGCTTTCTTT; CDR3aa: CASSSQGGDTEAFF
j_gene: TRBJ2-1; d_gene: TRBD2; abundance: .; v_gene: TRBV20-1; CDR3nt: TGCAGTGCTAGAGGGGGGCTAGCGGGACCCTACAATGAGCAGTTCTTC; CDR3aa: CSARGGLAGPYNEQFF
j_gene: TRBJ2-2; d_gene: TRBD1; abundance: .; v_gene: TRBV5-1; CDR3nt: TGCGCCAGCAGCTGGGGACAGGGAGACACCGGGGAGCTGTTTTTT; CDR3aa: CASSWGQGDTGELFF
j_gene: TRBJ1-4; d_gene: .; abundance: many; v_gene: TRBV2; CDR3nt: TGTGCCACCACCCCTTACGCTTTCATTGGAGGGATGCGGGAAAAACTGTTTTTT; CDR3aa: CATTPYAFIGGMREKLFF
j_gene: TRBJ1-2; d_gene: .; abundance: many; v_gene: TRBV5-5; CDR3nt: TGTGCCAGCTGGGGACCGCCGGGCTATGGCTACACCTTC; CDR3aa: CASWGPPGYGYTF
j_gene: TRBJ1-1; d_gene: .; abundance: medium-sized; v_gene: TRBV6-4; CDR3nt: TGTGCCAGCAGTCGTACAGGGAACACTGAAGCTTTCTTT; CDR3aa: CASSRTGNTEAFF
j_gene: TRBJ1-6; d_gene: .; abundance: few; v_gene: TRBV6-2/TRBV6-3; CDR3nt: TGTGCCACCAGGCTCGCAGGCGCACCTAATTCACCCCTCCACTTT; CDR3aa: CATRLAGAPNSPLHF
j_gene: TRBJ2-7; d_gene: TRBD1; abundance: few; v_gene: TRBV7-8; CDR3nt: TGTGCCAGCAGCTTAGCGCAGGCAGGGGGAAGCCACGAGCAGTACTTC; CDR3aa: CASSLAQAGGSHEQYF
j_gene: TRBJ1-3; d_gene: .; abundance: many; v_gene: TRBV12-3/TRBV12-4; CDR3nt: TGTGCCAGCGGACGACAGGTCTCTGGAAACACCATATATTTT; CDR3aa: CASGRQVSGNTIYF
j_gene: TRBJ1-2; d_gene: .; abundance: many; v_gene: TRBV5-4; CDR3nt: TGTGCCAGCAGATATGAGAAGGCTTTATCACGAGATGGCTACACCTTC; CDR3aa: CASRYEKALSRDGYTF
j_gene: TRBJ1-4; d_gene: .; abundance: .; v_gene: TRBV30; CDR3nt: TGTGCCTGGAGTGTACAAGGTGACATAGAAAAACTGTTTTTT; CDR3aa: CAWSVQGDIEKLFF
j_gene: TRBJ2-3; d_gene: .; abundance: .; v_gene: TRBV7-7; CDR3nt: TGTGCTAGCAGCTTGTTGGGCGGGGGCACAGATACGCAGTATTTT; CDR3aa: CASSLLGGGTDTQYF
j_gene: TRBJ1-1; d_gene: TRBD1; abundance: .; v_gene: TRBV30; CDR3nt: TGTGCCTGGAGGGACAGGGGACCGAACACTGAAGCTTTCTTT; CDR3aa: CAWRDRGPNTEAFF
j_gene: TRBJ2-3; d_gene: .; abundance: few; v_gene: TRBV6-1; CDR3nt: TGTGCCAGCAGTGAATGGACGGAGGGGCCTAGCACGCAGTATTTT; CDR3aa: CASSEWTEGPSTQYF
j_gene: TRBJ2-2; d_gene: .; abundance: few; v_gene: TRBV16; CDR3nt: TGTGCCAGCAGCCAATCGGCAGGCACGAACGCCGGGGAGCTGTTTTTT; CDR3aa: CASSQSAGTNAGELFF
j_gene: TRBJ2-5; d_gene: .; abundance: many; v_gene: TRBV28; CDR3nt: TGTGCCAGCACCGTGGGGGGTACGGAGACCCAGTACTTC; CDR3aa: CASTVGGTETQYF
j_gene: TRBJ2-3; d_gene: TRBD1; abundance: .; v_gene: TRBV28; CDR3nt: TGTGCCAGCAGTTCTAGGGGACAGGGTGATCCAGATACGCAGTATTTT; CDR3aa: CASSSRGQGDPDTQYF
j_gene: TRBJ2-1; d_gene: .; abundance: .; v_gene: TRBV7-3; CDR3nt: TGTGCCAGCAGTCGGACTACAGGGATAGCCTACAATGAGCAGTTCTTC; CDR3aa: CASSRTTGIAYNEQFF
j_gene: TRBJ2-1; d_gene: TRBD2; abundance: many; v_gene: TRBV2; CDR3nt: TGTGCCAGCAGAGCTCCGGGACTAGCGGGAGAGAAGTCCTACAATGAGCAGTTCTTC; CDR3aa: CASRAPGLAGEKSYNEQFF
j_gene: TRBJ1-1; d_gene: TRBD1; abundance: many; v_gene: TRBV19; CDR3nt: TGTGCCAGTAACCGGGAGGGGGCGCCTAGCACTGAAGCTTTCTTT; CDR3aa: CASNREGAPSTEAFF
j_gene: TRBJ1-5; d_gene: .; abundance: .; v_gene: TRBV20-1; CDR3nt: TGCAGTGCTGAAGGACGTTCGTATAGCAATCAGCCCCAGCATTTT; CDR3aa: CSAEGRSYSNQPQHF
j_gene: TRBJ1-1; d_gene: TRBD1; abundance: many; v_gene: TRBV11-2; CDR3nt: TGTGCCAGCAGCTTAGCTCCAGGGGGCGTCACTGAAGCTTTCTTT; CDR3aa: CASSLAPGGVTEAFF
j_gene: TRBJ2-1; d_gene: .; abundance: medium-sized; v_gene: TRBV28; CDR3nt: TGTGCCAGCAGTTATCGGGATGAGCAGTTCTTC; CDR3aa: CASSYRDEQFF
j_gene: TRBJ1-1; d_gene: TRBD1; abundance: many; v_gene: TRBV28; CDR3nt: TGTGCCAGCAGTTTACTTGGACAGGGGGAAGCTTTCTTT; CDR3aa: CASSLLGQGEAFF
j_gene: TRBJ1-5; d_gene: TRBD1; abundance: .; v_gene: TRBV2; CDR3nt: TGTGCCAGCATGTACAGGGGAGGGGATCAGCCCCAGCATTTT; CDR3aa: CASMYRGGDQPQHF
j_gene: TRBJ2-3; d_gene: .; abundance: few; v_gene: TRBV5-1; CDR3nt: TGCGCCAGCAACCAACAGGCGGGCACAGATACGCAGTATTTT; CDR3aa: CASNQQAGTDTQYF
j_gene: TRBJ2-3; d_gene: .; abundance: .; v_gene: TRBV20-1; CDR3nt: TGCAGTGCTAATTCGGGCACAGATACGCAGTATTTT; CDR3aa: CSANSGTDTQYF
j_gene: TRBJ2-2; d_gene: .; abundance: few; v_gene: TRBV7-9; CDR3nt: TGTGCCTATAGCGGTACGCACACCGGGGAGCTGTTCTTT; CDR3aa: CAYSGTHTGELFF
j_gene: TRBJ2-7; d_gene: TRBD1; abundance: many; v_gene: TRBV5-5; CDR3nt: TGTGCCAGCAGCGGGGGACAGGGGGGCTACGAGCAGTACTTC; CDR3aa: CASSGGQGGYEQYF
j_gene: TRBJ2-1; d_gene: .; abundance: many; v_gene: TRBV4-2; CDR3nt: TGTGCCAGCAGCCAAGGGAGAGGAAGCTCCTACAATGAGCAGTTCTTC; CDR3aa: CASSQGRGSSYNEQFF
j_gene: TRBJ1-5; d_gene: TRBD1; abundance: many; v_gene: TRBV7-2; CDR3nt: TGTGCCAGCAGCTTAGCGTACAGGGGTACGGGCAATCAGCCCCAGCATTTT; CDR3aa: CASSLAYRGTGNQPQHF
j_gene: TRBJ2-7; d_gene: .; abundance: few; v_gene: TRBV19; CDR3nt: TGTGCCAGTAGCGCCAGGGGAGCGGAGTACGAGCAGTACTTC; CDR3aa: CASSARGAEYEQYF
j_gene: TRBJ2-1; d_gene: TRBD2; abundance: few; v_gene: TRBV6-5; CDR3nt: TGTGCCAGCAGTTACTATACTAGCGGGAATGTTGAGCAGTTCTTC; CDR3aa: CASSYYTSGNVEQFF
j_gene: TRBJ1-2; d_gene: TRBD1; abundance: many; v_gene: TRBV18; CDR3nt: TGTGCCAGCTCACCAAGGACAGGGGGGATAGTCTACACCTTC; CDR3aa: CASSPRTGGIVYTF